The following is a TCR beta chain sequence with its context. Its cognate antigen is unknown. From 5'RACE with constant-segment primers came TCR alpha and TCR beta cDNA libraries that carried sample barcodes and UMIs. TCRdb passed the 5' RACE reads through MiXCR, listing each CDR3 protein once. Of about 420,000 distinct CDR3 sequences listed, roughly a quarter are singletons. These data come from a study of T-cell memory formation after mild COVID-19. Study conclusions and caveats: Contracting CD4+ clones sat mainly in CM and EM; CD8+ in EMRA.

This CDR3 contains 16 residues. The trim removed 3 bases at V and 4 bases at J, leaving 6 bases unmatched. The V gene's germline CDR1 is SGHTA and CDR2 FQGNSA. The V and J genes are TRBV7-2 and TRBJ2-3, with 11 bases that match TRBD2. The sequenced sample consisted of PBMCs or a T cell subset sorted from them (not recorded which). This clonotype was obtained from an adult woman who had mild COVID-19 (a few samples of this study predate the infection). Cell type and time point are not known. In DNA, the CDR3 is TGTGCCAGCAGCTTCCCACTAGCGGGAGAGTCAGATACGCAGTATTTT. Its translation: CASSFPLAGESDTQYF. Complete variable domain (other parts from reference TRBV7-2 and TRBJ2-3): GAGVSQSPSNKVTEKGKDVELRCDPISGHTALYWYRQSLGQGLEFLIYFQGNSAPDKSGLPSDRFSAERTGGSVSTLTIQRTQQEDSAVYLCASSFPLAGESDTQYFGPGTRLTVL.